Listed below are T cell receptor beta chains from one sample, sequenced in a study of monozygotic twins with inflammatory bowel disease. Each CDR3 protein gets one entry in TCRdb, which reprocessed the 5' RACE reads and gives no DNA. The sample includes 310,000 or so distinct CDR3 sequences. The sequenced sample was blood. These receptors were collected from a human donor with ulcerative colitis or Crohn's disease, or a healthy co-twin of an affected twin (not recorded which). Both conserved end residues are part of each CDR3. Each record gives: CDR3 protein, V gene, J gene.

cdr3_aa: CASSPPVGDEKLFF
v_call: TRBV18
j_call: TRBJ1-4

cdr3_aa: CASSQTSGRASGELFF
v_call: TRBV7-2
j_call: TRBJ2-2

cdr3_aa: CASSSTGYGYTF
v_call: TRBV6-2/TRBV6-3
j_call: TRBJ1-2

cdr3_aa: CASSRTRSNYGYTF
v_call: TRBV6-1
j_call: TRBJ1-2

cdr3_aa: CASSIVGVQETQYF
v_call: TRBV19
j_call: TRBJ2-5

cdr3_aa: CASRVPGLAGGPYEQYF
v_call: TRBV6-1
j_call: TRBJ2-7

cdr3_aa: CASSLALAGEQFF
v_call: TRBV5-1
j_call: TRBJ2-1

cdr3_aa: CSARRERTDTQYF
v_call: TRBV20-1
j_call: TRBJ2-3

cdr3_aa: CSVDWGSAIQETQYF
v_call: TRBV29-1
j_call: TRBJ2-5

cdr3_aa: CSARIPGGQPQHF
v_call: TRBV20-1
j_call: TRBJ1-5

cdr3_aa: CASSPEGLSYGYTF
v_call: TRBV5-1
j_call: TRBJ1-2

cdr3_aa: CASIPGAATNEKLFF
v_call: TRBV7-2
j_call: TRBJ1-4

cdr3_aa: CSVEVSPGEFF
v_call: TRBV29-1
j_call: TRBJ2-1

cdr3_aa: CASSSTGEVQPQHF
v_call: TRBV28
j_call: TRBJ1-5

cdr3_aa: CASSAGRTYEQYF
v_call: TRBV2
j_call: TRBJ2-7

cdr3_aa: CASSYDFPVHEAFF
v_call: TRBV6-6
j_call: TRBJ1-1

cdr3_aa: CASSSSTQVPFYNSPLHF
v_call: TRBV28
j_call: TRBJ1-6

cdr3_aa: CASSQLTWRDNEQFF
v_call: TRBV7-2
j_call: TRBJ2-1

cdr3_aa: CSARDHRGRSPQHF
v_call: TRBV20-1
j_call: TRBJ1-5

cdr3_aa: CSAPGLAGDNEQFF
v_call: TRBV20-1
j_call: TRBJ2-1

cdr3_aa: CASSPLRGTNQPQHF
v_call: TRBV28
j_call: TRBJ1-5

cdr3_aa: CASSSKEGIGLFF
v_call: TRBV4-1
j_call: TRBJ2-1

cdr3_aa: CASSSGTSRAKNIQYF
v_call: TRBV27
j_call: TRBJ2-4

cdr3_aa: CASRIRDRGFEAFF
v_call: TRBV27
j_call: TRBJ1-1

cdr3_aa: CASCHRWAGGDNSPLHF
v_call: TRBV2
j_call: TRBJ1-6

cdr3_aa: CASRRLGDEQFF
v_call: TRBV6-5
j_call: TRBJ2-1

cdr3_aa: CAWTKRIGQGDPQNTEAFF
v_call: TRBV30
j_call: TRBJ1-1

cdr3_aa: CASSQGLRRSGANVLTF
v_call: TRBV4-3
j_call: TRBJ2-6

cdr3_aa: CASSIVGHGWTGELFF
v_call: TRBV19
j_call: TRBJ2-2

cdr3_aa: CASSFYWTSGYEQYF
v_call: TRBV7-2
j_call: TRBJ2-7

cdr3_aa: CASSYSPGLGFF
v_call: TRBV6-6
j_call: TRBJ2-1

cdr3_aa: CSARGYGTGELFF
v_call: TRBV20-1
j_call: TRBJ2-2

cdr3_aa: CSAREWTAPSSYNEQFF
v_call: TRBV20-1
j_call: TRBJ2-1

cdr3_aa: CASSDREYNSPLHF
v_call: TRBV6-1
j_call: TRBJ1-6

cdr3_aa: CASSYSIPEQFF
v_call: TRBV6-2/TRBV6-3
j_call: TRBJ2-1

cdr3_aa: CASSIDLGGSSYGYTF
v_call: TRBV19
j_call: TRBJ1-2

cdr3_aa: CASSAGVAANTGELFF
v_call: TRBV11-2
j_call: TRBJ2-2

cdr3_aa: CASSRGLAGGTTYEQYF
v_call: TRBV14
j_call: TRBJ2-7

cdr3_aa: CASTFGPGGNTEAFF
v_call: TRBV6-1
j_call: TRBJ1-1

cdr3_aa: CASSYPGRTEAFF
v_call: TRBV6-5
j_call: TRBJ1-1

cdr3_aa: CASSSHGGVDTQYF
v_call: TRBV11-2
j_call: TRBJ2-3

cdr3_aa: CASSRQGASYEQYF
v_call: TRBV27
j_call: TRBJ2-7

cdr3_aa: CAIRRTGDNSPLHF
v_call: TRBV10-3
j_call: TRBJ1-6

cdr3_aa: CASSMGDRKNEKLFF
v_call: TRBV7-9
j_call: TRBJ1-4

cdr3_aa: CASRVTGPDTQYF
v_call: TRBV25-1
j_call: TRBJ2-3

cdr3_aa: CASSRSGGAENEQFF
v_call: TRBV5-1
j_call: TRBJ2-1

cdr3_aa: CASSLDRDGIQYF
v_call: TRBV5-1
j_call: TRBJ2-4

cdr3_aa: CASSYDGRGGTDTQYF
v_call: TRBV5-1
j_call: TRBJ2-3

cdr3_aa: CASSLVVGMNTEAFF
v_call: TRBV5-1
j_call: TRBJ1-1

cdr3_aa: CASSFSGGGRLDEQFF
v_call: TRBV7-8
j_call: TRBJ2-1

cdr3_aa: CAWSVPAYEQYF
v_call: TRBV30
j_call: TRBJ2-7

cdr3_aa: CSARNALKSSTDTQYF
v_call: TRBV20-1
j_call: TRBJ2-3

cdr3_aa: CASSQVGGDGTDTQYF
v_call: TRBV4-1
j_call: TRBJ2-3